This is a list of T cell receptor beta chains from one sample in a study of T-cell reconstitution after alpha-beta-depleted transplantation in children. In TCRdb, the PCR reads were re-called with MiXCR into one record per CDR3 protein. Here the sample spans roughly 350,000 distinct CDR3 sequences, under 13% being singletons. Sequences were derived from PBMCs from the stem cell graft donor, sampled from the stem cell graft. Every receptor here comes from a human donor who donated a stem cell graft to a child with acute lymphoblastic leukemia. Each CDR3 is given with its conserved first and last residue. The order of the fields is clone size, D gene, J gene, V gene, CDR3 protein, CDR3 DNA. D genes are given only for firm matches. Clone sizes are given selectively: once, few, many, or a class where the clone is expanded.

few	.	TRBJ2-5	TRBV12-3/TRBV12-4	CASSLAPVFQETQYF	TGTGCCAGCAGTTTAGCGCCGGTTTTCCAAGAGACCCAGTACTTC
few	.	TRBJ1-1	TRBV20-1	CSARDIRRGTEAFF	TGCAGTGCTAGAGATATCCGAAGGGGAACTGAAGCTTTCTTT
few	.	TRBJ2-2	TRBV7-8	CASSLGPVSGTGELFF	TGTGCCAGCAGTTTAGGGCCCGTATCGGGAACCGGGGAGCTGTTTTTT
many	.	TRBJ2-3	TRBV6-5	CASSYLIGGADTQYF	TGTGCCAGCAGTTATTTAATCGGGGGCGCGGATACGCAGTATTTT
few	TRBD1	TRBJ2-2	TRBV10-3	CAISDTGTGGGGELFF	TGTGCCATTTCCGACACCGGGACAGGGGGCGGCGGGGAGCTGTTTTTT
.	.	TRBJ1-2	TRBV18	CASSPETGFSYYGYTF	TGTGCCAGCTCACCAGAAACAGGGTTCTCCTACTATGGCTACACCTTC
many	.	TRBJ2-1	TRBV11-3	CASSLGRKVAGSSYNEQFF	TGTGCCAGCAGCTTAGGCCGAAAGGTCGCCGGTAGCTCCTACAATGAGCAGTTCTTC
many	.	TRBJ1-3	TRBV15	CATSPADYISGNTIYF	TGTGCCACCAGTCCAGCCGACTACATCTCTGGAAACACCATATATTTT
.	TRBD2	TRBJ2-3	TRBV7-2	CASSETSGRTLRDTQYF	TGTGCCAGCAGCGAGACTAGCGGGAGGACCTTACGGGATACGCAGTATTTT
few	.	TRBJ2-7	TRBV20-1	CSATTRVGGQTYEQYF	TGCAGTGCTACCACCCGGGTTGGGGGGCAAACCTACGAGCAGTACTTC
.	.	TRBJ2-7	TRBV15	CATGREGAGEAYEQYF	TGTGCCACCGGCAGAGAAGGGGCCGGGGAAGCTTACGAGCAGTACTTC
many	TRBD2	TRBJ2-1	TRBV4-1	CASSRGGLAALGNEQFF	TGCGCCAGCAGCCGCGGAGGACTAGCGGCACTAGGCAATGAGCAGTTCTTC
few	TRBD2	TRBJ2-1	TRBV11-1	CASSPRGSGTQGGYNEQFF	TGTGCCAGCAGCCCCAGGGGTAGCGGGACCCAAGGAGGCTACAATGAGCAGTTCTTC
.	.	TRBJ2-7	TRBV14	CASSRRQVPDGQYF	TGTGCCAGCAGCAGAAGACAAGTCCCCGACGGGCAGTACTTC
.	TRBD2	TRBJ2-2	TRBV4-2	CASSQDGGTSEYTGELFF	TGTGCCAGCAGCCAAGATGGAGGGACTAGCGAGTACACCGGGGAGCTGTTTTTT
.	.	TRBJ2-2	TRBV7-9	CASSLITVGRRTNTGELFF	TGTGCCAGCAGCTTAATCACCGTCGGACGGAGAACGAACACCGGGGAGCTGTTTTTT
.	.	TRBJ2-7	TRBV20-1	CSARSTASYEQYF	TGCAGTGCTAGATCGACAGCTTCCTACGAGCAGTACTTC
few	TRBD1	TRBJ2-7	TRBV7-9	CASSPGSPTGYEQYF	TGTGCCAGCAGCCCTGGCTCCCCGACAGGGTACGAGCAGTACTTC
.	TRBD2	TRBJ2-1	TRBV5-1	CASSYTSGRINEQFF	TGCGCCAGCAGTTATACTAGCGGGAGAATCAATGAGCAGTTCTTC
.	.	TRBJ1-1	TRBV5-1	CASSLKSWDTEAFF	TGCGCCAGCAGCTTGAAATCCTGGGACACTGAAGCTTTCTTT
few	TRBD2	TRBJ2-1	TRBV2	CASSVTSVLYNEQFF	TGTGCCAGCAGTGTGACTAGCGTCCTCTACAATGAGCAGTTCTTC
.	.	TRBJ2-1	TRBV7-9	CASSLGYGDYNEQFF	TGTGCCAGCAGCTTAGGGTACGGGGATTACAATGAGCAGTTCTTC
few	.	TRBJ2-2	TRBV7-6	CASSLGEVTYTGELFF	TGTGCCAGCAGCTTAGGAGAAGTTACGTACACCGGGGAGCTGTTTTTT
few	.	TRBJ2-1	TRBV5-1	CASNVGSGNEQFF	TGCGCCAGCAACGTTGGTAGTGGCAATGAGCAGTTCTTC
.	.	TRBJ2-5	TRBV5-1	CASSLGLVGSQETQYF	TGCGCCAGCAGCTTGGGACTAGTGGGATCTCAAGAGACCCAGTACTTC
few	.	TRBJ2-2	TRBV18	CASSLLPPGEDTGELFF	TGTGCCAGCTCACTTTTACCACCGGGAGAGGACACCGGGGAGCTGTTTTTT
.	.	TRBJ2-5	TRBV11-2	CASSLGEGLGTQYF	TGTGCCAGCAGCTTAGGAGAGGGACTTGGGACCCAGTACTTC
.	.	TRBJ2-1	TRBV15	CATSRTFLSYNEQFF	TGTGCCACCAGCAGGACTTTCTTAAGCTACAATGAGCAGTTCTTC
few	TRBD2	TRBJ2-5	TRBV20-1	CSAKTSGGETQYF	TGCAGTGCTAAGACTAGCGGGGGAGAGACCCAGTACTTC
few	.	TRBJ2-3	TRBV25-1	CASSGTVGTDTQYF	TGTGCCAGCAGTGGGACAGTGGGCACAGATACGCAGTATTTT
many	.	TRBJ2-1	TRBV4-2	CASSQDRRSSYNEQFF	TGTGCCAGCAGCCAAGATAGACGGAGCTCCTACAATGAGCAGTTCTTC
few	.	TRBJ2-7	TRBV5-1	CASSLQGLSVEQYF	TGCGCCAGCAGCTTGCAGGGGTTAAGCGTCGAGCAGTACTTC
few	.	TRBJ2-5	TRBV7-8	CASSRTATGETQYF	TGTGCCAGCAGCCGGACGGCCACGGGGGAGACCCAGTACTTC
.	TRBD1	TRBJ2-1	TRBV29-1	CSVEESDRGSYNEQFF	TGCAGCGTTGAGGAATCCGACAGGGGGTCCTACAATGAGCAGTTCTTC
.	.	TRBJ2-1	TRBV5-1	CASSPGAIGGIGNEQFF	TGCGCCAGCAGCCCCGGGGCCATCGGTGGAATTGGAAATGAGCAGTTCTTC
.	.	TRBJ2-3	TRBV5-1	CASSLIPHNSTDTQYF	TGCGCCAGCAGCTTGATACCGCATAACAGCACAGATACGCAGTATTTT
.	.	TRBJ1-2	TRBV6-1	CASTRTANYGYTF	TGTGCCAGCACCAGGACAGCTAACTATGGCTACACCTTC
many	.	TRBJ2-1	TRBV5-8	CASSQDSGYFNEQFF	TGTGCCAGCAGCCAGGACAGTGGATACTTCAATGAGCAGTTCTTC
.	.	TRBJ1-1	TRBV12-3/TRBV12-4	CASSLGPPSPEAFF	TGTGCCAGCAGTTTAGGCCCCCCGTCACCTGAAGCTTTCTTT